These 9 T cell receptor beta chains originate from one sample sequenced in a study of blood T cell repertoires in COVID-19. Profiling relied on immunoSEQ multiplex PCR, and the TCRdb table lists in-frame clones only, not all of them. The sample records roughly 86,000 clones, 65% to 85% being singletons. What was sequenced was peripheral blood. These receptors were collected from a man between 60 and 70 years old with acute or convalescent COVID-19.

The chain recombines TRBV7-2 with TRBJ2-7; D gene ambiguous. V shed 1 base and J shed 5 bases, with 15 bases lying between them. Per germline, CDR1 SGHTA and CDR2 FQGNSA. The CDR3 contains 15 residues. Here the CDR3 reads CASSLGALDAHEQYF. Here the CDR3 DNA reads TGTGCCAGCAGCTTAGGGGCCTTGGATGCCCACGAGCAGTACTTC.

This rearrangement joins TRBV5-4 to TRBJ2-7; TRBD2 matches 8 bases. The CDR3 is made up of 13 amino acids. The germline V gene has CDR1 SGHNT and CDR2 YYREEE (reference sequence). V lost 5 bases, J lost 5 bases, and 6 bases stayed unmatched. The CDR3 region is CASRVRGGDEQYF. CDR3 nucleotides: TGTGCCAGCAGGGTTCGGGGGGGGGACGAGCAGTACTTC.

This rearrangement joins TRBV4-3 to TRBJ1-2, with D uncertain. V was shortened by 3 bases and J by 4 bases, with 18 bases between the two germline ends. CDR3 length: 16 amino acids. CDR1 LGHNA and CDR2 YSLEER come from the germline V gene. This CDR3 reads CASSHGRRRGRYGYTF. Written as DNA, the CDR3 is TGCGCCAGCAGCCATGGGAGGCGCCGTGGGCGCTATGGCTACACCTTC.

The CDR3 region has the DNA TGTGCCACCAGCAGAGATAGGGAGGGAACGAATGAAAAACTGTTTTTT. Translated, it gives CATSRDREGTNEKLFF. V gene TRBV15 combines with J gene TRBJ1-4; no definite D call. The CDR3 runs to 16 residues. The V gene lost 0 bases and the J gene lost 5 bases, with 13 bases spanning the gap. Germline CDR1 is LNHNV and CDR2 is YYDKDF (reference sequence).

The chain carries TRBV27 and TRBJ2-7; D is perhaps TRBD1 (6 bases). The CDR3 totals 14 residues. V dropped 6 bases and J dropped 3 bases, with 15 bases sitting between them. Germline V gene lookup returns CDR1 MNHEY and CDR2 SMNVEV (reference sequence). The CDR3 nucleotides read TGTGCCAGCAGGAAGGACAGAGCTTTCTACGAGCAGTACTTC. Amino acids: CASRKDRAFYEQYF.

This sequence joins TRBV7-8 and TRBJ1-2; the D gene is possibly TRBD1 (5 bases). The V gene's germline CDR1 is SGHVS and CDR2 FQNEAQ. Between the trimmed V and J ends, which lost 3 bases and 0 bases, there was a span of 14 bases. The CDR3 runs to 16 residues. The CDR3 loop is CASSFQQPTANYGYTF. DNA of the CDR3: TGTGCCAGCAGCTTTCAACAACCGACAGCTAACTATGGCTACACCTTC.

CDR3 region: CASSIRGRVGNTEAFF. In DNA form, the CDR3 reads TGTGCCAGTAGTATCAGGGGGCGGGTTGGGAACACTGAAGCTTTCTTT. The gene calls are TRBV19 and TRBJ1-1; 8 bases match TRBD1. The length of the CDR3 is 16 residues. V was pared by 3 bases and J by 1 base, with 7 bases of the junction left unmatched. CDR1 and CDR2 from the germline V gene are LNHDA and SQIVND (reference sequence).

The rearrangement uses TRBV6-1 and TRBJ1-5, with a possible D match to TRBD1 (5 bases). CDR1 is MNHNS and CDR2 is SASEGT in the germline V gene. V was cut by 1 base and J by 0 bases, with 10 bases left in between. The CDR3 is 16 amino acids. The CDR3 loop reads CASSEGGGYSNQPQHF. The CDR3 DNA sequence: TGTGCCAGCAGTGAAGGGGGGGGTTATAGCAATCAGCCCCAGCATTTT.

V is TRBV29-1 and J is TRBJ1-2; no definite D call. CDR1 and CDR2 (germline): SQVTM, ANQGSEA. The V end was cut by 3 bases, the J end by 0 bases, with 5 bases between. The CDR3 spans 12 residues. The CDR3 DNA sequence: TGCAGCGTTGAGGCCTCTAACTATGGCTACACCTTC. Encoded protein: CSVEASNYGYTF. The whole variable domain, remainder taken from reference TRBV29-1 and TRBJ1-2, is SAVISQKPSRDICQRGTSLTIQCQVDSQVTMMFWYRQQPGQSLTLIATANQGSEATYESGFVIDKFPISRPNLTFSTLTVSNMSPEDSSIYLCSVEASNYGYTFGSGTRLTVV.